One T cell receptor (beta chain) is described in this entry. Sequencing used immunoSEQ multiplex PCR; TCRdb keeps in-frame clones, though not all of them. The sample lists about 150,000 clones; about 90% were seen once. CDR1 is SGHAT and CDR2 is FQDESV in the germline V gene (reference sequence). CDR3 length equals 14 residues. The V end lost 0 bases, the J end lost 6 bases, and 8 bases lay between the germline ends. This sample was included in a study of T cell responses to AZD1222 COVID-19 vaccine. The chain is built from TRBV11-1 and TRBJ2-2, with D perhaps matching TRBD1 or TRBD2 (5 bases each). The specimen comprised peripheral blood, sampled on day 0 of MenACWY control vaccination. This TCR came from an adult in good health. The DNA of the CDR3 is TGTGCCAGCAGCTTAGCGTTGGGGGCCGGGGAGCTGTTTTTT. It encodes CASSLALGAGELFF.